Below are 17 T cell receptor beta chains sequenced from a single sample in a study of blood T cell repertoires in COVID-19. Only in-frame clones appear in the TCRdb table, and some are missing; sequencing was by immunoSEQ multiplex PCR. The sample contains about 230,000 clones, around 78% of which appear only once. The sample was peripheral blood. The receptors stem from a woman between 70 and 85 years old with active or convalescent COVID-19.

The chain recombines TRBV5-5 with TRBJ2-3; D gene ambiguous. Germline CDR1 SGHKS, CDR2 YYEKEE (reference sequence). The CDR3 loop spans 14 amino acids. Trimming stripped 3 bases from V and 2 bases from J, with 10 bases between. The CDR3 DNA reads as TGTGCCAGCAGCTCCGAAGCCACCACAGATACGCAGTATTTT. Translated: CASSSEATTDTQYF.

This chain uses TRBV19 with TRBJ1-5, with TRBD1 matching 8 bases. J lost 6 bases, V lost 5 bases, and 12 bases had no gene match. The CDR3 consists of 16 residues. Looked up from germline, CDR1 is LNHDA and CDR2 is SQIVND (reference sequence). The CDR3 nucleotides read TGTGCCAGTAGTCGAGACCAGGGGGCGCTTAGTCAGCCCCAGCATTTT. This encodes CASSRDQGALSQPQHF.

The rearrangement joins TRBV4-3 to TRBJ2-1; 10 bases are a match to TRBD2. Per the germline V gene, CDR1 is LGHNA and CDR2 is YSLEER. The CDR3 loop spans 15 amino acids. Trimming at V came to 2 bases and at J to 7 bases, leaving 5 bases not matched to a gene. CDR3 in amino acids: CASSQPSGGLNEQFF. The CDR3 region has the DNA TGCGCCAGCAGCCAACCTAGCGGGGGTCTAAATGAGCAGTTCTTC.

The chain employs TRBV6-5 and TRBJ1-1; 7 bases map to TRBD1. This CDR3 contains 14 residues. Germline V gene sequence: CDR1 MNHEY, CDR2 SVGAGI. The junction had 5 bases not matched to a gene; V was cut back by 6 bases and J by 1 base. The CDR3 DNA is TGTGCCAGCAGCATAGGGACAGCGAACACTGAAGCTTTCTTT. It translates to CASSIGTANTEAFF.

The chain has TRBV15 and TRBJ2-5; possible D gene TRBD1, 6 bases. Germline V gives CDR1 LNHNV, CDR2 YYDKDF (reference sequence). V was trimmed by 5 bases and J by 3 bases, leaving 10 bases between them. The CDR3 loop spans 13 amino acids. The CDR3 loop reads CATSLQGKETQYF. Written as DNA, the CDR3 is TGTGCCACCAGCCTACAGGGAAAAGAGACCCAGTACTTC.

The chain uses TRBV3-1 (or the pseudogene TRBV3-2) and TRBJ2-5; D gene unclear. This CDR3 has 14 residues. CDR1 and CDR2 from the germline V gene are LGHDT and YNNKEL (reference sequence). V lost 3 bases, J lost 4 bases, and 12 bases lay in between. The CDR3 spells CASSQPVPRETQYF. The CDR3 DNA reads TGTGCCAGCAGCCAGCCGGTTCCACGAGAGACCCAGTACTTC.

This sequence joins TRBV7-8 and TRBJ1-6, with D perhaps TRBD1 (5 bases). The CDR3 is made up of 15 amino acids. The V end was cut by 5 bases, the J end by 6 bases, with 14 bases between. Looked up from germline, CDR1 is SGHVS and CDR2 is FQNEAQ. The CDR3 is CASSRPRGGNSPLHF. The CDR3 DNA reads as TGTGCCAGCAGCCGACCAAGGGGAGGTAATTCACCCCTCCACTTT.

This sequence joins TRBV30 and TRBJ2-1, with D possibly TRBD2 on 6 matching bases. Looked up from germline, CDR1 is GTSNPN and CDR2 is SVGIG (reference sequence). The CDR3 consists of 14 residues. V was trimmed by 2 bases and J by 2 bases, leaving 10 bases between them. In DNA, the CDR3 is TGTGCCTGGAGTTCGGGAGTGGCCTACAATGAGCAGTTCTTC. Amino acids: CAWSSGVAYNEQFF.

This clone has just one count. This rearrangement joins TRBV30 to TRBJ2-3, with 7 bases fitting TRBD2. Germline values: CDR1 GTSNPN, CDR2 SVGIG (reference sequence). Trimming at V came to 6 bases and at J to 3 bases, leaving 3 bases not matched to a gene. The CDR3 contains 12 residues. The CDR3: CACDSGTDTQYF. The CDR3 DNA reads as TGTGCCTGTGATAGCGGGACAGATACGCAGTATTTT.

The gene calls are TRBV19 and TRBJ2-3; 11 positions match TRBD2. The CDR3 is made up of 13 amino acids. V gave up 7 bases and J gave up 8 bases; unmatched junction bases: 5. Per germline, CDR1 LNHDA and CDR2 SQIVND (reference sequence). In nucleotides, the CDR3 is TGTGCCAGTACTAGCGGGAGGTCAGCTACGCAGTATTTT. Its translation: CASTSGRSATQYF.

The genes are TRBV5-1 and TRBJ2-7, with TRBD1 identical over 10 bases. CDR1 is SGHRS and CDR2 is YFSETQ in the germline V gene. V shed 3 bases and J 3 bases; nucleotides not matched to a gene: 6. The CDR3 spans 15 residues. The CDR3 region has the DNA TGCGCCAGCAGCTCCCGACAGGGGGCGCGCTACGAGCAGTACTTC. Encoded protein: CASSSRQGARYEQYF.

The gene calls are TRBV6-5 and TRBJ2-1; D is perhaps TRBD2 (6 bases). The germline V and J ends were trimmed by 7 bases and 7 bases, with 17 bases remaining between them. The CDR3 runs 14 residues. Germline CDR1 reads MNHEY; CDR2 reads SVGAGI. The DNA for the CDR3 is TGTGCCAGCATGGCGGGACTGGAAACTAATGAGCAGTTCTTC. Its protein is CASMAGLETNEQFF.

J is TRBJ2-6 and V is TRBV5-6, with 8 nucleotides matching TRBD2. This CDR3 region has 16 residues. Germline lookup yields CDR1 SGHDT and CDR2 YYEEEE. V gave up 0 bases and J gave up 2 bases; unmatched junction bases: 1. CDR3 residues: CASSLAGGTGANVLTF. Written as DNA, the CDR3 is TGTGCCAGCAGCTTGGCGGGAGGGACTGGGGCCAACGTCCTGACTTTC.

The CDR3 here is CASSPRQGNEQFF. CDR3 DNA sequence: TGTGCCAGCAGCCCTCGACAGGGGAATGAGCAGTTCTTC. The rearrangement joins TRBV7-9 to TRBJ2-1; 8 nucleotides match TRBD1. Trimming removed 5 bases from V and 7 bases from J; junction bases left unmatched: 4. From germline, CDR1 is SEHNR and CDR2 FQNEAQ (reference sequence). The CDR3 consists of 13 residues.

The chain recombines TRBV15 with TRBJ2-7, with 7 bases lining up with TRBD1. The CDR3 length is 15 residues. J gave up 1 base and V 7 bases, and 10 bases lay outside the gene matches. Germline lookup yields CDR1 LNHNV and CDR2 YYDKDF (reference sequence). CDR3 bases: TGTGCCACCAACGTAGGGGGCGACAATTCCTACGAGCAGTACTTC. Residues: CATNVGGDNSYEQYF.

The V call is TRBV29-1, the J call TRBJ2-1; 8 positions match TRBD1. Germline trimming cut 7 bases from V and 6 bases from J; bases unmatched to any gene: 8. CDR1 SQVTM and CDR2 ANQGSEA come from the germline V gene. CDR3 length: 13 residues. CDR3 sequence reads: CSGAGTGLNEQFF. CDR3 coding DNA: TGCAGCGGGGCCGGGACAGGCCTCAATGAGCAGTTCTTC.

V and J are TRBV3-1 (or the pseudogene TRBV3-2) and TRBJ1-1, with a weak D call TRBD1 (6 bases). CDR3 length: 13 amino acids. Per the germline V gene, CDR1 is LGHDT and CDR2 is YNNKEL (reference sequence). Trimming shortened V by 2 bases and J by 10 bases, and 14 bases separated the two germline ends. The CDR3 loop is CASSQTRQVGAFF. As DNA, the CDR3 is TGTGCCAGCAGCCAAACCCGACAGGTTGGAGCTTTCTTT.